This entry lists 16 T cell receptor beta chains sequenced from one sample in a study of cytomegalovirus exposure and HLA in healthy donors. Primers included in the PCR were 60 Vbeta and 13 Jbeta primers. TCRdb keeps only in-frame clones here, not all; method: immunoSEQ multiplex PCR. The table shows about 86,000 clones, with over 70% occurring only once. Sequencing input: PBMCs. These receptor sequences come from a man aged 60 to 69 in good health and CMV-seronegative.

V and J are TRBV28 and TRBJ2-7; weak D call: TRBD2 (5 bases). The germline V gene encodes CDR1 MDHEN and CDR2 SYDVKM. The CDR3 loop spans 9 amino acids. Deletions cut 8 bases from V and 6 bases from J, with 5 bases between. The CDR3 region has the DNA TGTGCCAGCGGGAGCGAGCAGTACTTC. This translates into CASGSEQYF. Full variable domain (outside the CDR3, taken from reference TRBV28 and TRBJ2-7): DVKVTQSSRYLVKRTGEKVFLECVQDMDHENMFWYRQDPGLGLRLIYFSYDVKMKEKGDIPEGYSVSREKKERFSLILESASTNQTSMYLCASGSEQYFGPGTRLTVT.

This chain uses TRBV28 with TRBJ2-6; perhaps TRBD1 as D (6 bases). Trimming removed 7 bases at V and 2 bases at J, with 6 bases between. Germline V gene lookup returns CDR1 MDHEN and CDR2 SYDVKM. The CDR3 spans 13 residues. The CDR3 region has the DNA TGTGCCAGCACAGGGGCTGGGGCCAACGTCCTGACTTTC. It is translated as CASTGAGANVLTF.

The chain employs TRBV30 and TRBJ1-1, with unresolved D. The germline CDR1 and CDR2 sequences are GTSNPN and SVGIG (reference sequence). V lost 2 bases, J lost 3 bases, and 10 bases lay in between. This CDR3 contains 13 residues. CDR3 nucleotides: TGTGCCTGGAGTTCCGAGAGGGACACTGAAGCTTTCTTT. Its translation: CAWSSERDTEAFF.

The chain employs TRBV5-6 and TRBJ2-5, with D possibly being TRBD1 (6 bases). V was trimmed by 2 bases and J by 4 bases, leaving 12 bases between them. The CDR3 is 14 amino acids. Germline CDR1 and CDR2: SGHDT and YYEEEE. CDR3 bases: TGTGCCAGCAGCTTACCAGGGGTAGGAGAGACCCAGTACTTC. Translation gives CASSLPGVGETQYF.

This sequence joins TRBV27 and TRBJ2-5; possibly TRBD1 for D (5 bases). In germline, CDR1 is MNHEY, CDR2 SMNVEV (reference sequence). The CDR3 has 15 residues. Between the trimmed V and J ends, which lost 6 bases and 1 base, there was a span of 15 bases. CDR3 nucleotide sequence: TGTGCCAGCAGCCAAAATCAGGGTCGCCAAGAGACCCAGTACTTC. Translating gives CASSQNQGRQETQYF.

This rearrangement joins TRBV5-4 to TRBJ1-2; 8 nucleotides line up with TRBD1. With 2 bases clipped from V and 6 bases from J, the junction kept 12 bases outside the gene matches. Looked up from germline, CDR1 is SGHNT and CDR2 is YYREEE (reference sequence). This CDR3 contains 16 residues. The CDR3 is CASSLSQGALGNGYTF. CDR3 DNA sequence: TGTGCCAGCAGCTTATCCCAGGGGGCGCTAGGGAATGGCTACACCTTC. Filled out from reference TRBV5-4 and TRBJ1-2, the complete variable domain reads ETGVTQSPTHLIKTRGQQVTLRCSSQSGHNTVSWYQQALGQGPQFIFQYYREEENGRGNFPPRFSGLQFPNYSSELNVNALELDDSALYLCASSLSQGALGNGYTFGSGTRLTVV.

This chain links TRBV7-6 with TRBJ2-1; 10 bases are a match to TRBD1. Trimming cost V 5 bases and J 8 bases; bases outside gene matches: 9. Germline-derived CDR1 and CDR2 are SGHVS and FNYEAQ. This CDR3 spans 15 amino acids. The DNA for the CDR3 is TGTGCCAGCAGCCCGGGACAGGGGCTAGGATATGAGCAGTTCTTC. Its translation: CASSPGQGLGYEQFF.

The chain uses TRBV28 and TRBJ1-4; 11 bases align to TRBD1. The V segment lost 6 bases and the J segment 8 bases; nucleotides outside the gene matches: 8. Germline assignment: CDR1 MDHEN and CDR2 SYDVKM. The length of the CDR3 is 15 residues. CDR3 DNA: TGTGCCAGCAGAGAACCCGGGACAGGGGGGGAAAAACTGTTTTTT. It yields the protein CASREPGTGGEKLFF.

The chain combines TRBV27 with TRBJ2-1; 8 nucleotides align to TRBD1. The CDR3 length is 12 residues. Germline CDR1 is MNHEY and CDR2 is SMNVEV (reference sequence). Unmatched junction bases numbered 6, after V lost 9 bases and J lost 8 bases. The CDR3 DNA reads as TGTGCCAGTGGGGACAGGAATGATGAGCAGTTCTTC. As protein: CASGDRNDEQFF.

This clone was found a few times. This chain uses TRBV4-3 with TRBJ1-5; D is undetermined. Germline CDR1 and CDR2: LGHNA and YSLEER. V shed 0 bases and J shed 5 bases, with 14 bases lying between them. The CDR3 sequence is 16 residues long. CDR3 nucleotide sequence: TGCGCCAGCAGCCAAGATTACAGTCAGGCACATCAGCCCCAGCATTTT. Amino acids: CASSQDYSQAHQPQHF.

This clone occurred a few times. CDR3 region: CASSIQSHGGEKLFF. The CDR3 coding sequence is TGTGCCAGTAGTATACAGAGCCACGGAGGTGAAAAACTGTTTTTT. The chain links TRBV19 to TRBJ1-4; unclear D gene. This CDR3 comprises 15 residues. Looked up from germline, CDR1 is LNHDA and CDR2 is SQIVND (reference sequence). The V end was cut by 2 bases, the J end by 7 bases, with 14 bases between.

V usage is TRBV6-6 and J usage is TRBJ2-5; 9 nucleotides agree with TRBD1. CDR1 MNHNY and CDR2 SVGAGI come from the germline V gene (reference sequence). The CDR3 runs 15 residues. V dropped 6 bases and J dropped 5; count of bases not matched to a gene: 10. In DNA form, the CDR3 reads TGTGCCAGCAGCTTACTCCGGGACAGGGCTGAGACCCAGTACTTC. This sequence encodes CASSLLRDRAETQYF.

The gene calls are TRBV6-5 and TRBJ1-1; D is uncertain. The V gene lost 4 bases and the J gene lost 3 bases, with 3 bases spanning the gap. The CDR3 is 11 residues long. From germline, CDR1 is MNHEY and CDR2 SVGAGI. CDR3 amino acids: CASSFYTEAFF. Written as DNA, the CDR3 is TGTGCCAGCAGTTTCTACACTGAAGCTTTCTTT.

The genes are TRBV19 and TRBJ2-7; TRBD1 aligns across 9 bases. With 4 bases clipped from V and 5 bases from J, the junction kept 9 bases outside the gene matches. This CDR3 is 15 amino acids long. Germline values: CDR1 LNHDA, CDR2 SQIVND (reference sequence). The CDR3, as DNA: TGTGCCAGTAGTACCCCAACGGGACAGGGCGACGAGCAGTACTTC. As protein: CASSTPTGQGDEQYF.

V is TRBV6-5 and J is TRBJ1-3; D unresolved. There are 14 residues in the CDR3. Trimming pared 0 bases from V and 6 bases from J, leaving 9 bases between. Germline V CDR1 and CDR2: MNHEY, SVGAGI. The CDR3 DNA sequence: TGTGCCAGCAGTTACTCAATTCTAGAAAACACCATATATTTT. Translated, it gives CASSYSILENTIYF.

The chain has TRBV7-2 and TRBJ1-1; 10 positions match TRBD1. The germline CDR1 and CDR2 sequences are SGHTA and FQGNSA. With 4 bases clipped from V and 4 bases from J, the junction kept 6 bases outside the gene matches. The CDR3 loop spans 15 amino acids. The CDR3 DNA sequence: TGTGCCAGCAGCTCAAGACAGGGGGCTGGCACTGAAGCTTTCTTT. It encodes CASSSRQGAGTEAFF.